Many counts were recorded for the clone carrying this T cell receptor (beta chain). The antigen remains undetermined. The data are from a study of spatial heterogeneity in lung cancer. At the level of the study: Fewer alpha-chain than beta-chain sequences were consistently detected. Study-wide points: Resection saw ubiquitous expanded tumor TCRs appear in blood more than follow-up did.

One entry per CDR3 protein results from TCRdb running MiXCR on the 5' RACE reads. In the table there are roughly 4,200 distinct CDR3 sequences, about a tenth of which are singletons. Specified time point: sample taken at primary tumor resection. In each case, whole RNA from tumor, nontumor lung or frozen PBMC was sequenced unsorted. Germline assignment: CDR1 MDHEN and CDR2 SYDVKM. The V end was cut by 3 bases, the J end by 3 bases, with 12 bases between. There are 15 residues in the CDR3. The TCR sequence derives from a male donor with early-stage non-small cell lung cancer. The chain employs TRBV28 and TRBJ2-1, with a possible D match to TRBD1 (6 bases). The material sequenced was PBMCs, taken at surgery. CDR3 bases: TGTGCCAGCAGTTTCCCCGACAGGCTCTACAATGAGCAGTTCTTC. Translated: CASSFPDRLYNEQFF.